This T cell receptor beta chain was recorded in a study of OX40 agonist ivuxolimab in advanced cancers. This table comes from immunoSEQ multiplex PCR, and its TCRdb copy is limited to in-frame clones, with some not included. The sample has around 70,000 clones; 81% are singletons. The sequencing here drew on CD4+ or CD8+ T cells sorted from blood, taken in a trial of the OX40 agonist ivuxolimab. This TCR derives from an adult with an advanced solid tumor such as melanoma, head and neck, liver or kidney cancer.

The CDR3 DNA reads as TGTGCCAGCAGTTACAGGGCCCCGAAAGAAGAGACCCAGTACTTC. It yields the protein CASSYRAPKEETQYF. The chain couples TRBV6-5 to TRBJ2-5; D gene uncertain. Germline assignment: CDR1 MNHEY and CDR2 SVGAGI. The CDR3 runs 15 residues. The V end lost 2 bases, the J end lost 3 bases, and 13 bases lay between the germline ends.